This TCR beta chain was recorded in a study of T cells in localized non-small cell lung cancer. The repertoire was sequenced with immunoSEQ multiplex PCR; TCRdb's copy has only in-frame clones and lacks some. The top ten clones hold roughly an eighth of a sample with more than 2,500 clones, about 25% of them seen once. By proportion, this clone is medium-sized (0.01 to 0.1%). The sample in question was lung tumor tissue, obtained before any cancer treatment. The sequence was collected from a male donor aged 60 or over with stage II lung adenocarcinoma.

The CDR3 sequence: CASSPGTGEPYEQYF. DNA of the CDR3: TGTGCCAGCAGCCCTGGGACAGGGGAACCCTACGAGCAGTACTTC. The V call is TRBV6-8, the J call TRBJ2-7; 10 positions match TRBD1. Germline CDR1 MNHGY, CDR2 SAAAGT. V trimming: 6 bases; J trimming: 2 bases; junction bases outside the gene matches: 7. CDR3 length: 15 amino acids.